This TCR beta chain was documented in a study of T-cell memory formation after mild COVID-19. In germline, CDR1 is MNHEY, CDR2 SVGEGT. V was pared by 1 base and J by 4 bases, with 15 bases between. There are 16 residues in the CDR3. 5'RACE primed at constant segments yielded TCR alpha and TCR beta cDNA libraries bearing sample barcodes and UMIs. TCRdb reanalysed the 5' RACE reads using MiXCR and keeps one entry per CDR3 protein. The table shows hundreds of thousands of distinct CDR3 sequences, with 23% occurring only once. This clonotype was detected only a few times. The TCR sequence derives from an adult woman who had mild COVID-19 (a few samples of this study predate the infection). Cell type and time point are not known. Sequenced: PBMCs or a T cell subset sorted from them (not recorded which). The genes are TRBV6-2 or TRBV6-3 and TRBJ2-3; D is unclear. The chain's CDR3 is CASSYLPGYLADTQYF. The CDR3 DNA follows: TGTGCCAGCAGTTACTTACCCGGCTACCTGGCAGATACGCAGTATTTT.